The subject of this entry is one T cell receptor (beta chain). The assay was immunoSEQ multiplex PCR, and TCRdb's table has in-frame clones only and misses some. Of tens of thousands of clones listed, about nine tenths are singletons. The data originate from a study of cytotoxic CD8 clonotypes in ibrutinib-treated CLL. Whole-study context: The study included under twelve relapsed/refractory and fewer than 16 treatment-naive patients; 17 to 18 had IGHV unmutated disease.

From germline, CDR1 is LNHDA and CDR2 SQIVND (reference sequence). Germline trimming cut 4 bases from V and 3 bases from J; bases unmatched to any gene: 8. The CDR3 covers 16 residues. The chain joins TRBV19 to TRBJ1-1; 10 positions match TRBD1. Here the sequenced sample was PBMCs, taken after 12 months of ibrutinib treatment. The clonotype was recovered from a human donor with chronic lymphocytic leukemia. CDR3 loop: CASSKTGGGGHTEAFF. The CDR3 DNA sequence: TGTGCCAGTAGTAAGACAGGGGGCGGAGGGCACACTGAAGCTTTCTTT.